A selection of T cell receptor beta chains follows, all from one sample in a study of blood T cells in healthy people across ages. TCRdb used MiXCR to reprocess the 5' RACE reads, holding one entry per CDR3 protein. The repertoire consists of 710,000 or so distinct CDR3 sequences, with 22% occurring once and the leading ten covering 20% to 25%. The sequencing input was blood. These receptors were collected from a man in his 70s in good health. CDR3s include the opening cysteine and the closing phenylalanine or tryptophan. A D gene is named only where the DNA matches it firmly. The size field is filled for only some rows; it gives once, few, many or a size class.

J,V,size,D,CDR3,DNA
TRBJ2-1,TRBV7-2,NA,TRBD2,CASSQQGLAGYEQFF,TGTGCCAGCAGCCAACAAGGACTAGCGGGATATGAGCAGTTCTTC
TRBJ1-1,TRBV10-3,few,NA,CAISELTPNTEAFF,TGTGCCATCAGTGAGTTAACTCCGAACACTGAAGCTTTCTTT
TRBJ2-1,TRBV9,few,TRBD2,CASSVAASGLYNEQFF,TGTGCCAGCAGCGTAGCGGCTAGCGGTCTCTACAATGAGCAGTTCTTC
TRBJ2-1,TRBV4-2,few,TRBD1,CASSHGTGTYNEQFF,TGTGCCAGCAGCCACGGGACAGGGACATACAATGAGCAGTTCTTC
TRBJ2-5,TRBV15,few,NA,CATSRGATETQYF,TGTGCCACCAGCAGAGGGGCCACAGAGACCCAGTACTTC
TRBJ1-1,TRBV18,few,TRBD1,CASSPGRQGRATEAFF,TGTGCCAGCTCACCCGGTAGACAGGGACGGGCCACTGAAGCTTTCTTT
TRBJ2-3,TRBV5-1,few,NA,CASSLETGASDTQYF,TGCGCCAGCAGCTTGGAGACGGGGGCGTCAGATACGCAGTATTTT
TRBJ2-5,TRBV2,NA,NA,CASTRRAVQETQYF,TGTGCCAGCACCCGGAGAGCGGTTCAAGAGACCCAGTACTTC
TRBJ2-7,TRBV6-2/TRBV6-3,few,TRBD1,CASSFPQGVRVEQYF,TGTGCCAGCAGTTTTCCCCAGGGGGTCCGGGTTGAGCAGTACTTC
TRBJ2-1,TRBV2,NA,TRBD2,CASSGLAGIDEQFF,TGTGCCAGCAGTGGTCTAGCGGGAATTGACGAGCAGTTCTTC
TRBJ1-5,TRBV12-3/TRBV12-4,NA,TRBD1,CASSLTPGGGQPQHF,TGTGCCAGCAGTCTAACTCCAGGGGGAGGTCAGCCCCAGCATTTT
TRBJ2-1,TRBV11-3,NA,NA,CASSPPGRTDNEQFF,TGTGCCAGCAGCCCTCCCGGACGGACCGACAATGAGCAGTTCTTC
TRBJ1-6,TRBV6-5,NA,TRBD1,CASSYDGQGYSPLHF,TGTGCCAGCAGTTACGATGGACAGGGTTATTCACCCCTCCACTTT
TRBJ2-4,TRBV18,NA,NA,CASSPPVLALNIQYF,TGTGCCAGCTCACCACCGGTGCTAGCTCTTAACATTCAGTACTTC
TRBJ1-2,TRBV7-8,few,TRBD1,CASSQPWTGSYGYTF,TGTGCCAGCAGCCAACCCTGGACAGGGAGCTATGGCTACACCTTC
TRBJ2-3,TRBV20-1,NA,NA,CSAMDGAYPDTQYF,TGCAGTGCTATGGACGGCGCCTACCCAGATACGCAGTATTTT
TRBJ1-2,TRBV20-1,few,NA,CSARASRGYTF,TGCAGTGCTAGAGCTTCCCGGGGCTACACCTTC
TRBJ2-4,TRBV11-3,NA,TRBD1,CASSLSGQGGGIQYF,TGTGCCAGCAGCTTAAGTGGACAGGGTGGTGGCATTCAGTACTTC
TRBJ1-1,TRBV29-1,NA,NA,CSVGPPGAPNTEAFF,TGCAGCGTTGGGCCACCAGGGGCCCCGAACACTGAAGCTTTCTTT
TRBJ1-2,TRBV20-1,NA,NA,CSARVGGFGYTF,TGCAGTGCTAGAGTTGGGGGGTTTGGCTACACCTTC
TRBJ1-1,TRBV5-6,NA,TRBD1,CASSLGRDRGPVTEASF,TGTGCCAGCAGCTTGGGAAGGGACAGGGGGCCGGTCACTGAAGCTTCCTTT
TRBJ1-4,TRBV5-1,few,NA,CASSLAWTNEKLFF,TGCGCCAGCAGCTTGGCTTGGACTAATGAAAAACTGTTTTTT
TRBJ2-1,TRBV7-2,NA,NA,CASSRSGWDEQFF,TGTGCCAGCAGTCGTTCGGGCTGGGATGAGCAGTTCTTC
TRBJ2-1,TRBV5-1,few,TRBD2,CASSRLEREHEQFF,TGCGCCAGCAGCCGTCTTGAGCGGGAGCATGAGCAGTTCTTC
TRBJ2-1,TRBV7-9,few,NA,CASSRNRGPESYNEQFF,TGTGCCAGCAGCAGAAATAGGGGACCCGAGTCCTACAATGAGCAGTTCTTC
TRBJ2-3,TRBV28,NA,TRBD1,CASSPIDRVLKDTQYF,TGTGCCAGCAGCCCCATAGACAGGGTACTCAAAGATACGCAGTATTTT
TRBJ1-1,TRBV18,NA,TRBD1,CASSPRDSRSEAFF,TGTGCCAGCTCACCCCGGGACAGCAGAAGTGAAGCTTTCTTT
TRBJ1-2,TRBV20-1,few,NA,CSARMGVGARYGYTF,TGCAGTGCGAGAATGGGTGTAGGGGCGCGGTATGGCTACACCTTC
TRBJ1-2,TRBV29-1,few,NA,CSVAGEVQGDTF,TGCAGCGTTGCCGGGGAGGTACAGGGCGACACCTTC
TRBJ2-1,TRBV5-1,NA,TRBD2,CASKQAGGTFNEQFF,TGCGCCAGCAAACAAGCGGGAGGGACGTTCAATGAGCAGTTCTTC
TRBJ1-3,TRBV12-3/TRBV12-4,NA,TRBD1,CASRGQGAGNTIYF,TGTGCCAGCAGGGGACAGGGGGCTGGAAACACCATATATTTT
TRBJ2-3,TRBV12-3/TRBV12-4,NA,TRBD2,CASNLAAGGPTDTQYF,TGTGCCAGCAACCTGGCGGCGGGAGGGCCGACAGATACGCAGTATTTT
TRBJ2-1,TRBV14,few,NA,CASSQWKGNEQFF,TGTGCCAGCAGCCAGTGGAAGGGAAATGAGCAGTTCTTC
TRBJ2-1,TRBV5-1,NA,NA,CASSSVMAVNEQFF,TGCGCCAGCAGCTCGGTGATGGCGGTCAATGAGCAGTTCTTC
TRBJ2-1,TRBV27,NA,TRBD1,CASSLRWTGSYNEQFF,TGTGCCAGCAGTTTACGATGGACAGGCAGCTACAATGAGCAGTTCTTC
TRBJ1-2,TRBV28,few,TRBD1,CASSSGTAVNYGYTF,TGTGCCAGCAGCTCCGGGACAGCAGTTAACTATGGCTACACCTTC
TRBJ1-3,TRBV9,NA,NA,CASSVRSSGNTIYF,TGTGCCAGCAGCGTAAGGAGCTCTGGAAACACCATATATTTT
TRBJ2-7,TRBV5-1,once,TRBD1,CASSFSRDRPYEQYF,TGCGCCAGCAGCTTTTCCCGGGACAGACCCTACGAGCAGTACTTC
TRBJ2-1,TRBV4-1,few,NA,CASSREGAKYNEQFF,TGCGCCAGCAGCCGCGAGGGTGCTAAGTACAATGAGCAGTTCTTC
TRBJ2-2,TRBV15,few,TRBD1,CATSRDLDRATGELFF,TGTGCCACCAGCAGAGATTTGGACAGGGCAACCGGGGAGCTGTTTTTT
TRBJ1-4,TRBV4-1,NA,NA,CASSQERTALNEKLFF,TGCGCCAGCAGCCAAGAGAGGACTGCCCTTAATGAAAAACTGTTTTTT